By sample share, the clone carrying this T cell receptor (beta chain) is medium-sized. A single record per CDR3 protein comes from TCRdb applying MiXCR to the RT-PCR reads. This table has several thousand distinct CDR3 sequences, approximately 34% appearing once. This CDR3 spans 13 amino acids. The V end lost 7 bases, the J end lost 6 bases, and 17 bases lay between the germline ends. CDR1 SQVTM and CDR2 ANQGSEA come from the germline V gene. The clonotype was recovered from a female donor with primary Sjogren's syndrome. Sequencing was done on a sample of memory CD4+ T cells from salivary gland. The rearrangement joins TRBV29-1 to TRBJ2-3; D is unclear. CDR3 protein: CSGKRPHVDTQYF. The CDR3 DNA reads TGCAGCGGAAAACGCCCGCATGTTGATACGCAGTATTTT.